This T cell receptor beta chain came from a study of breast tumors, draining lymph nodes, adjacent tissues. Findings of the study overall: Tumor and nontumor repertoires were significantly more similar in luminal-like than in basal-like breast cancer.

Breast cancer patients provided tissue from their axillary draining lymph nodes. This clonotype was counted once. Its antigen is not identified. From the multiplex PCR reads, TCRdb called clonotypes with MiXCR, one entry per CDR3 protein. The sample consists of approximately 190,000 distinct CDR3 sequences, 25% to 40% of them appearing once. The sequenced sample consisted of axillary lymph node tissue. The sequence came from a female donor with breast cancer. Some clones in this sample may be carry-over from other donors' samples.

The CDR3 spells CSARLSDRGISGNTEAFF. CDR3 coding DNA: TGCAGTGCTAGACTTTCGGACAGGGGCATATCAGGGAACACTGAAGCTTTCTTT. The chain uses TRBV20-1 and TRBJ1-1, with TRBD1 identical over 9 bases. The J segment lost 1 base and the V segment lost 2 bases, leaving 14 bases of the junction unmatched. Germline assignment: CDR1 DFQATT and CDR2 SNEGSKA (reference sequence). The CDR3 has 18 amino acids.